This entry lists 14 T cell receptor beta chains sequenced from one sample in a study of blood T cell repertoires in COVID-19. TCRdb's copy holds only in-frame clones and misses some; the assay was immunoSEQ multiplex PCR. Of 95,000 to 110,000 clones in the sample, approximately 88% were seen once. What was sequenced was peripheral blood. All receptors derive from a man aged 50 to 60 with active or convalescent COVID-19.

The chain has TRBV7-9 and TRBJ2-3, with D possibly matching TRBD1 (6 bases). The germline CDR1 and CDR2 sequences are SEHNR and FQNEAQ (reference sequence). V was trimmed by 5 bases and J by 2 bases, leaving 20 bases between them. The CDR3 has 17 amino acids. The CDR3 is CASSRSAGALYTDTQYF. Here the CDR3 DNA reads TGTGCCAGCAGCCGGTCCGCAGGGGCTCTTTACACAGATACGCAGTATTTT. Supplemented by reference TRBV7-9 and TRBJ2-3, the full variable domain reads DTGVSQNPRHKITKRGQNVTFRCDPISEHNRLYWYRQTLGQGPEFLTYFQNEAQLEKSRLLSDRFSAERPKGSFSTLEIQRTEQGDSAMYLCASSRSAGALYTDTQYFGPGTRLTVL.

This chain connects TRBV7-2 to TRBJ2-7; D may be TRBD1 (6 bases). The CDR3 is 14 amino acids. CDR1 and CDR2 from the germline V gene are SGHTA and FQGNSA. V was shortened by 3 bases and J by 3 bases, with 12 bases between the two germline ends. The CDR3 loop is CASSFRDTHYEQYF. Written as DNA, the CDR3 is TGTGCCAGCAGCTTCCGGGACACCCACTACGAGCAGTACTTC.

The chain employs TRBV28 and TRBJ2-7; TRBD2 matches at 9 bases. CDR1 is MDHEN, CDR2 SYDVKM, per germline. This CDR3 contains 15 residues. V shed 3 bases, J shed 5 bases, and the junction held 8 bases outside the gene matches. The DNA for the CDR3 is TGTGCCAGCAGTTTTCCTCGAGCGGGAGGAGACGAGCAGTACTTC. As protein: CASSFPRAGGDEQYF.

CDR3: CASSHTEHTKQYF. The CDR3 coding sequence is TGTGCCAGCAGCCATACCGAACATACGAAGCAGTACTTC. The chain has TRBV14 and TRBJ2-7; the D is unclear. CDR1 is SGHDN and CDR2 is FVKESK in the germline V gene. This CDR3 contains 13 residues. The V end lost 3 bases, the J end lost 8 bases, and 14 bases lay between the germline ends.

Only one count was recorded for this clone. The V call is TRBV7-8, the J call TRBJ1-3, with 9 bases lining up with TRBD1. Germline CDR1 is SGHVS and CDR2 is FQNEAQ. Trimming took 5 bases from V and 4 from J; bases not matched to a gene: 21. CDR3 length: 20 residues. In DNA, the CDR3 is TGTGCCAGCAGCCCCCTTCTTCGGGGACAGGGCGTTAGAAGCGGAAACACCATATATTTT. This encodes CASSPLLRGQGVRSGNTIYF.

The chain is built from TRBV6-5 and TRBJ2-5, with D perhaps TRBD1 (6 bases). Per germline, CDR1 MNHEY and CDR2 SVGAGI. The ends were cut back, 5 bases at V and 1 base at J, with 11 bases in the middle. The CDR3 sequence is 14 residues long. For the CDR3, the DNA is TGTGCCAGCAGTCTAACAGGGACCCAAGAGACCCAGTACTTC. Its protein product is CASSLTGTQETQYF.

This clone showed up just a few times. CDR3 amino acids: CATSRVLEGPDEQYF. The CDR3 DNA is TGTGCCACCAGCAGAGTACTGGAGGGTCCCGACGAGCAGTACTTC. The chain combines TRBV15 with TRBJ2-7, with D possibly matching TRBD2 (6 bases). The germline V and J ends were trimmed by 1 base and 5 bases, with 15 bases remaining between them. This CDR3 has 15 residues. Germline V gene lookup returns CDR1 LNHNV and CDR2 YYDKDF (reference sequence).

The J gene is TRBJ2-5, the V gene TRBV6-5; D is undetermined. Trimming took off 5 bases at V and 2 bases at J, with 12 bases between the two ends. The CDR3 has 14 amino acids. Germline V gives CDR1 MNHEY, CDR2 SVGAGI. The CDR3 DNA is TGTGCCAGCAGTCCTAATAGTCCTCAAGAGACCCAGTACTTC. Encoded protein: CASSPNSPQETQYF.

This chain uses TRBV18 with TRBJ1-5; 7 nucleotides line up with TRBD1. Germline V gives CDR1 KGHSH, CDR2 LQKENI. Trimming removed 6 bases from V and 7 bases from J; junction bases left unmatched: 6. The CDR3 is 13 amino acids. The CDR3 bases are TGTGCCAGCTCGAGGGACAGTAACCAGCCCCAGCATTTT. This sequence encodes CASSRDSNQPQHF.

The chain is built from TRBV3-1 (or the pseudogene TRBV3-2) and TRBJ1-4, with 8 bases matching TRBD1. The V gene end was trimmed by 4 bases and the J gene end by 11 bases; junction bases not matched to a gene: 6. Germline values: CDR1 LGHDT, CDR2 YNNKEL (reference sequence). This CDR3 is 13 amino acids long. The CDR3 protein is CASSRGQGSKLFF. For the CDR3, the DNA is TGTGCCAGCAGCCGTGGACAGGGCAGCAAACTGTTTTTT.

This clone was recorded once. The V gene is TRBV4-2, the J gene TRBJ2-1, with 12 bases matching TRBD2. J was trimmed by 6 bases and V by 3 bases; bases with no gene match: 6. The CDR3 contains 16 residues. From germline, CDR1 is LGHNA and CDR2 YNFKEQ. For the CDR3, the DNA is TGTGCCAGCAGCCACGTGGGACTAGCGGGCAGCAATGAGCAGTTCTTC. This translates into CASSHVGLAGSNEQFF.

This chain uses TRBV7-2 with TRBJ2-2, with D maybe TRBD1 (6 bases). Germline-derived CDR1 and CDR2 are SGHTA and FQGNSA. CDR3 size: 15 residues. V was shortened by 4 bases and J by 3 bases, with 12 bases between the two germline ends. The CDR3 loop reads CASSYSGAYTGELFF. The CDR3 bases are TGTGCCAGCAGCTATTCAGGGGCCTACACCGGGGAGCTGTTTTTT. Using reference TRBV7-2 and TRBJ2-2 for the parts outside the CDR3, the full variable domain is GAGVSQSPSNKVTEKGKDVELRCDPISGHTALYWYRQSLGQGLEFLIYFQGNSAPDKSGLPSDRFSAERTGGSVSTLTIQRTQQEDSAVYLCASSYSGAYTGELFFGEGSRLTVL.

The chain uses TRBV7-8 and TRBJ1-1; tentatively, D is TRBD1 (5 bases). V lost 5 bases and J 0 bases, leaving 19 bases between the germline ends. The CDR3 consists of 17 residues. Per the germline V gene, CDR1 is SGHVS and CDR2 is FQNEAQ. The CDR3 protein is CASSPRQLTRLNTEAFF. The CDR3 DNA sequence: TGTGCCAGCAGCCCCCGACAGCTAACGCGGTTGAACACTGAAGCTTTCTTT.

Only one count was recorded for this clone. The genes are TRBV7-7 and TRBJ2-1; 8 positions agree with TRBD2. The CDR3 is 14 residues long. Trimming at V came to 3 bases and at J to 10 bases, leaving 8 bases not matched to a gene. CDR1 is SSHAT, CDR2 FNYEAQ, per germline (reference sequence). CDR3 in amino acids: CASSFVGRAGEQFF. The DNA of the CDR3 is TGTGCCAGCAGCTTTGTCGGGAGGGCCGGCGAGCAGTTCTTC.